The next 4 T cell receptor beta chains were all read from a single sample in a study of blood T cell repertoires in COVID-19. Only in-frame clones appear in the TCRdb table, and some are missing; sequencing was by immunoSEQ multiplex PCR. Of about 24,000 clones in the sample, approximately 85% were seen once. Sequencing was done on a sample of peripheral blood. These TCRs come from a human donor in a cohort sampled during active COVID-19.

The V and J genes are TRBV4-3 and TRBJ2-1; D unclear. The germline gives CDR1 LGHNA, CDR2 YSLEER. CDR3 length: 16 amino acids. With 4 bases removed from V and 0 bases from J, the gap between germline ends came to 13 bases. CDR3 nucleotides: TGCGCCAGCAGCCCTGAAGTTGGCGGCTCCTACAATGAGCAGTTCTTC. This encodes CASSPEVGGSYNEQFF.

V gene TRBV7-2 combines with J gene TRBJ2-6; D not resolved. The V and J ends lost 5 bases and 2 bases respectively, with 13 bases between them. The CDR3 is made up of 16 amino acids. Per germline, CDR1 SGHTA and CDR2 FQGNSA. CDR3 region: CASSPRRLAGANVLTF. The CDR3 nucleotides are TGTGCCAGCAGCCCTCGCCGGCTAGCTGGGGCCAACGTCCTGACTTTC.

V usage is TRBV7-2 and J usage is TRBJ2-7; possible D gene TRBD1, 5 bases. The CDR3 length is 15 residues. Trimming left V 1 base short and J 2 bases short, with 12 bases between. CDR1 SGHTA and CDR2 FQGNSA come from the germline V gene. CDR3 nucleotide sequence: TGTGCCAGCAGCTTAGAGGCACAGGTTACCTACGAGCAGTACTTC. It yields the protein CASSLEAQVTYEQYF. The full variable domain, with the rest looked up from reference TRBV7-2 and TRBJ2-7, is GAGVSQSPSNKVTEKGKDVELRCDPISGHTALYWYRQSLGQGLEFLIYFQGNSAPDKSGLPSDRFSAERTGGSVSTLTIQRTQQEDSAVYLCASSLEAQVTYEQYFGPGTRLTVT.

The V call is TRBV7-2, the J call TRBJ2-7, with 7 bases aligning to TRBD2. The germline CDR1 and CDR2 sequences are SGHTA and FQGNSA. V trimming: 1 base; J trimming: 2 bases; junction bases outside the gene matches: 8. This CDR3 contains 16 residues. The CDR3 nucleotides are TGTGCCAGCAGCTTAGACGCGGCGCGGGGGACCTACGAGCAGTACTTC. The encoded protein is CASSLDAARGTYEQYF.